The 32 T cell receptor beta chains reported below all come from one sample, sequenced in a study of blood T cell repertoires in COVID-19. Generated by immunoSEQ multiplex PCR, the TCRdb table keeps only in-frame clones and is missing some. The repertoire holds roughly 72,000 clones, with 60% to 85% as singletons. Sequenced sample: peripheral blood. The origin of the receptors is a woman aged 80 or over with active or convalescent COVID-19.

This chain connects TRBV29-1 to TRBJ2-7; D possibly corresponds to TRBD1 (5 bases). Germline V gives CDR1 SQVTM, CDR2 ANQGSEA. The V end lost 4 bases, the J end lost 2 bases, and 9 bases lay between the germline ends. The CDR3 runs to 12 residues. The CDR3 protein is CSVARDAYEQYF. CDR3 nucleotides: TGCAGCGTTGCCAGGGATGCCTACGAGCAGTACTTC.

This clone appeared once. V gene TRBV7-2 combines with J gene TRBJ1-1, with D tentatively TRBD1 (6 bases). V lost 5 bases, J lost 4 bases, and 17 bases lay in between. In germline, CDR1 is SGHTA, CDR2 FQGNSA. This CDR3 spans 15 amino acids. The chain's CDR3 is CASSNGGSRGTEAFF. The CDR3 nucleotides read TGTGCCAGCAGCAATGGGGGTTCCAGGGGCACTGAAGCTTTCTTT.

This clone was found a few times. This rearrangement joins TRBV2 to TRBJ2-3, with TRBD1 matching 12 bases. V lost 6 bases, J lost 5 bases, and 6 bases stayed unmatched. The CDR3 has 15 residues. Germline CDR1 and CDR2: SNHLY and FYNNEI. The CDR3 nucleotides are TGTGCCAGCAGGATGGGACAGGGGGCGGGAGATACGCAGTATTTT. Protein product: CASRMGQGAGDTQYF.

V gene TRBV5-4 combines with J gene TRBJ1-3, with 7 bases that match TRBD1. The CDR3 is 14 residues long. CDR1 is SGHNT and CDR2 is YYREEE in the germline V gene (reference sequence). Trimming took 0 bases from V and 10 from J; bases not matched to a gene: 7. The CDR3 sequence is CASSLGDSRGTIYF. DNA for the CDR3: TGTGCCAGCAGCTTGGGGGACAGCCGGGGGACCATATATTTT.

The CDR3 reads CASSPYRTGKEYEQYF. Here the CDR3 DNA reads TGCGCCAGCAGCCCTTACCGGACAGGGAAAGAATACGAGCAGTACTTC. This chain joins TRBV5-1 and TRBJ2-7, with 8 positions matching TRBD1. The germline gives CDR1 SGHRS, CDR2 YFSETQ. The length of the CDR3 is 16 residues. The V and J ends lost 4 bases and 4 bases, in that order; junction bases with no gene match: 13.

This chain links TRBV18 with TRBJ1-2; D is ambiguous. Between the trimmed V and J ends, which lost 2 bases and 8 bases, there was a span of 15 bases. Germline loops: CDR1 KGHSH, CDR2 LQKENI. This CDR3 region has 14 residues. The CDR3 region has the DNA TGTGCCAGCTCACCAGTGGAGGGTAGGAACGGCTACACCTTC. Its translation is CASSPVEGRNGYTF.

The chain couples TRBV7-2 to TRBJ2-3, with D unresolved. Germline CDR1 and CDR2: SGHTA and FQGNSA. This CDR3 has 13 amino acids. The germline V and J ends were trimmed by 1 base and 6 bases, with 8 bases remaining between them. Here the CDR3 reads CASSLGQADTQYF. The CDR3 bases are TGTGCCAGCAGCTTAGGTCAAGCCGATACGCAGTATTTT.

This sequence joins TRBV28 and TRBJ2-1, with TRBD1 as a possible D gene (7 bases). The germline V gene has CDR1 MDHEN and CDR2 SYDVKM. The V end was cut by 5 bases, the J end by 10 bases, with 21 bases between. This CDR3 region has 15 residues. CDR3 bases: TGTGCCAGCAGTCCCTACAGGGGAGGTCGGATGGAGCAGTTCTTC. Amino acid sequence: CASSPYRGGRMEQFF.

This chain links TRBV3-1 (or the pseudogene TRBV3-2) with TRBJ2-2; possibly TRBD1 for D (6 bases). The V gene's germline CDR1 is LGHDT and CDR2 YNNKEL (reference sequence). The CDR3 length is 16 residues. Trimming shortened V by 3 bases and J by 7 bases, and 18 bases separated the two germline ends. The CDR3 DNA reads as TGTGCCAGCAGCCAGTCCTGGACAGTGTCTATCGGGGAGCTGTTTTTT. It yields the protein CASSQSWTVSIGELFF.

The gene calls are TRBV11-3 and TRBJ2-2; 7 nucleotides match TRBD2. The CDR3 runs 16 residues. CDR1 and CDR2 (germline): SGHNT, YENEEA. V gave up 1 base and J gave up 4 bases; unmatched junction bases: 6. The CDR3 spells CASSLVGGPGTGELFF. The CDR3 DNA reads TGTGCCAGCAGCTTAGTGGGAGGGCCGGGCACCGGGGAGCTGTTTTTT.

The chain couples TRBV14 to TRBJ1-3; D unclear. V was shortened by 4 bases and J by 9 bases, with 16 bases between the two germline ends. Looked up from germline, CDR1 is SGHDN and CDR2 is FVKESK. CDR3 length: 14 residues. The CDR3 DNA reads TGTGCCAGCAGCCCCCTACACGCGGGGTCCACCATATATTTT. It codes for CASSPLHAGSTIYF.

This chain's CDR3 is CASSFGLYTGELFF. For the CDR3, the DNA is TGTGCCAGCAGCTTTGGACTGTACACCGGGGAGCTGTTTTTT. This chain joins TRBV7-9 and TRBJ2-2; D may be TRBD2 (5 bases). The V and J ends lost 3 bases and 3 bases respectively, with 8 bases between them. CDR1 SEHNR and CDR2 FQNEAQ come from the germline V gene (reference sequence). This CDR3 is 14 amino acids long.

This chain connects TRBV7-9 to TRBJ2-1, with a weak D call TRBD1 (5 bases). V lost 6 bases and J lost 9, with 24 bases in between. Germline lookup yields CDR1 SEHNR and CDR2 FQNEAQ (reference sequence). The CDR3 extends over 16 amino acids. The DNA of the CDR3 is TGTGCCAGCAGAGGGGTAGTGCACAGTCCCAACGCTGAGCAGTTCTTC. It specifies CASRGVVHSPNAEQFF.

This clone was detected a few times. This sequence joins TRBV7-6 and TRBJ1-1; 7 bases fit TRBD1. Looked up from germline, CDR1 is SGHVS and CDR2 is FNYEAQ. With V trimmed by 3 bases and J by 4 bases, 2 bases remained unmatched. This CDR3 region has 13 residues. The CDR3 DNA sequence: TGTGCCAGCAGCTTCCAGGGGGGCACTGAAGCTTTCTTT. It is translated as CASSFQGGTEAFF.

This sequence joins TRBV28 and TRBJ1-5; D is perhaps TRBD1 (6 bases). CDR1 and CDR2 (germline): MDHEN, SYDVKM. The CDR3 sequence is 15 residues long. V lost 8 bases, J lost 0 bases, and 14 bases lay in between. The CDR3 sequence: CASLGQGYSNQPQHF. The DNA for the CDR3 is TGTGCCAGCTTGGGTCAGGGGTATAGCAATCAGCCCCAGCATTTT.

The chain employs TRBV14 and TRBJ1-4, with TRBD1 as a possible D gene (5 bases). The CDR3 contains 16 residues. The V gene lost 0 bases and the J gene lost 4 bases, with 12 bases spanning the gap. Germline loops: CDR1 SGHDN, CDR2 FVKESK. CDR3 bases: TGTGCCAGCAGCCAAGAGGCCTGGGGGGATAATGAAAAACTGTTTTTT. It translates to CASSQEAWGDNEKLFF.

This rearrangement joins TRBV4-3 to TRBJ1-1; TRBD1 agrees at 9 bases. Germline V gene data show CDR1 as LGHNA and CDR2 as YSLEER. The V segment lost 5 bases and the J segment 4 bases; nucleotides outside the gene matches: 14. The CDR3 totals 17 residues. The CDR3 bases are TGCGCCAGCAGCGAAAGAAGGACAGGGGTGTGGGGCACTGAAGCTTTCTTT. Its protein product is CASSERRTGVWGTEAFF.

The CDR3 is CASSLAIASGRWDTGELFF. DNA for the CDR3: TGTGCCAGCAGCTTAGCTATTGCTAGCGGGAGATGGGACACCGGGGAGCTGTTTTTT. This chain uses TRBV7-9 with TRBJ2-2; 10 nucleotides line up with TRBD2. The CDR3 consists of 19 residues. Trimming took 0 bases from V and 3 from J; bases not matched to a gene: 10. Germline V gives CDR1 SEHNR, CDR2 FQNEAQ (reference sequence).

This chain links TRBV5-1 with TRBJ2-7, with 10 nucleotides matching TRBD1. The CDR3 totals 14 residues. Germline trimming cut 4 bases from V and 3 bases from J; bases unmatched to any gene: 4. The germline CDR1 and CDR2 sequences are SGHRS and YFSETQ. The CDR3 here is CASSNRDRGYEQYF. The CDR3 nucleotides read TGCGCCAGCAGCAACCGGGACAGGGGCTACGAGCAGTACTTC.

The V call is TRBV28, the J call TRBJ2-7, with 9 bases that match TRBD2. Germline CDR1 is MDHEN and CDR2 is SYDVKM. V lost 6 bases to trimming and J lost 4 bases; unmatched junction nucleotides: 4. CDR3 length equals 13 residues. CDR3 sequence (DNA): TGTGCCAGCAGCCCTAGCGGGATATACGAGCAGTACTTC. Amino acid sequence: CASSPSGIYEQYF.

The chain couples TRBV2 to TRBJ2-7; TRBD2 might be the D (7 bases). V lost 2 bases to trimming and J lost 5 bases, with 22 bases between them. CDR1 and CDR2 (germline): SNHLY, FYNNEI. The CDR3 contains 17 residues. The chain's CDR3 is CASSERGGQEGGDEQYF. The CDR3 DNA reads TGTGCCAGCAGTGAAAGGGGGGGCCAGGAGGGAGGGGACGAGCAGTACTTC. Complete variable domain (other parts from reference TRBV2 and TRBJ2-7): EPEVTQTPSHQVTQMGQEVILRCVPISNHLYFYWYRQILGQKVEFLVSFYNNEISEKSEIFDDQFSVERPDGSNFTLKIRSTKLEDSAMYFCASSERGGQEGGDEQYFGPGTRLTVT.

The chain joins TRBV27 to TRBJ1-6, with D possibly TRBD1 on 5 matching bases. Germline-derived CDR1 and CDR2 are MNHEY and SMNVEV (reference sequence). The CDR3 contains 15 residues. Trimming took 8 bases from V and 7 from J, leaving 18 bases between them. CDR3 bases: TGTGCCAGCCACACGGGGGTCAGCCGGAATTCACCCCTCCACTTT. This codes for CASHTGVSRNSPLHF.

The CDR3 DNA reads TGCGCCAGCAGCCCAGGAGGTAGCGGGGAGCTGTTTTTT. This sequence encodes CASSPGGSGELFF. V gene TRBV4-1 combines with J gene TRBJ2-2, with D maybe TRBD2 (5 bases). The germline V gene has CDR1 MGHRA and CDR2 YSYEKL. This CDR3 comprises 13 residues. The V end lost 4 bases, the J end lost 7 bases, and 10 bases lay between the germline ends.

The chain employs TRBV9 and TRBJ2-1; 11 bases align to TRBD2. Germline CDR1 reads SGDLS; CDR2 reads YYNGEE. This CDR3 has 19 residues. J gave up 4 bases and V 0 bases, and 12 bases lay outside the gene matches. CDR3 region: CASSVELAGDQPGYNEQFF. The CDR3 DNA is TGTGCCAGCAGCGTAGAACTAGCGGGGGATCAGCCGGGGTACAATGAGCAGTTCTTC. Supplemented by reference TRBV9 and TRBJ2-1, the full variable domain reads DSGVTQTPKHLITATGQRVTLRCSPRSGDLSVYWYQQSLDQGLQFLIQYYNGEERAKGNILERFSAQQFPDLHSELNLSSLELGDSALYFCASSVELAGDQPGYNEQFFGPGTRLTVL.

The chain is built from TRBV4-1 and TRBJ2-1; D is undetermined. This CDR3 comprises 12 residues. Germline CDR1 is MGHRA and CDR2 is YSYEKL. V shed 2 bases and J shed 7 bases, with 6 bases lying between them. DNA for the CDR3: TGCGCCAGCAGCCAACAGGTAAATGAGCAGTTCTTC. Its protein product is CASSQQVNEQFF.

This clone occurred once. The V call is TRBV12-5, the J call TRBJ2-1; 7 bases agree with TRBD1. The CDR3 spans 15 residues. Trimming at V came to 6 bases and at J to 0 bases, leaving 5 bases not matched to a gene. Germline CDR1 is LGHNT and CDR2 is FRNRAP. CDR3: CASGLGQVSYNEQFF. Written as DNA, the CDR3 is TGTGCTAGTGGACTCGGACAGGTCTCCTACAATGAGCAGTTCTTC.

This clone showed up just once. This chain links TRBV7-2 with TRBJ2-7, with D uncertain. Between the trimmed V and J ends, which lost 3 bases and 1 base, there was a span of 10 bases. The CDR3 is made up of 14 amino acids. CDR1 SGHTA and CDR2 FQGNSA come from the germline V gene. This CDR3 is CASSLTENSYEQYF. In DNA, the CDR3 is TGTGCCAGCAGCTTGACTGAGAATTCCTACGAGCAGTACTTC.

This rearrangement joins TRBV16 to TRBJ1-4, with a tentative D call TRBD1 (5 bases). V was cut by 4 bases and J by 6 bases, with 12 bases left in between. Germline CDR1 and CDR2: KGHSY and FQNENV. The CDR3 runs to 14 residues. The CDR3 loop reads CASSPWGVDEKLFF. CDR3 DNA sequence: TGTGCCAGCAGCCCCTGGGGGGTGGATGAAAAACTGTTTTTT. The entire variable domain, with the rest obtained from reference TRBV16 and TRBJ1-4, is as follows: GEEVAQTPKHLVRGEGQKAKLYCAPIKGHSYVFWYQQVLKNEFKFLISFQNENVFDETGMPKERFSAKCLPNSPCSLEIQATKLEDSAVYFCASSPWGVDEKLFFGSGTQLSVL.

The chain carries TRBV5-1 and TRBJ1-4; D is uncertain. The ends were cut back, 0 bases at V and 2 bases at J, with 8 bases in the middle. Germline CDR1 and CDR2: SGHRS and YFSETQ. This CDR3 is 15 amino acids long. Written as DNA, the CDR3 is TGCGCCAGCAGCTTGGGGAGAGGGACTAATGAAAAACTGTTTTTT. This translates into CASSLGRGTNEKLFF.

This clone came up a few times. This chain links TRBV7-2 with TRBJ1-6, with TRBD1 identical over 7 bases. Germline loops: CDR1 SGHTA, CDR2 FQGNSA. The CDR3 runs 16 residues. Losses at the gene ends were 5 bases for V and 7 bases for J; bases not matched to a gene: 11. The CDR3 protein is CASSRRQGLSNSPLHF. Here the CDR3 DNA reads TGTGCCAGCAGCCGTAGACAGGGCTTGTCAAATTCACCCCTCCACTTT.

V gene TRBV5-4 combines with J gene TRBJ2-3, with 7 bases identical to TRBD2. The CDR3 is 15 amino acids. Germline values: CDR1 SGHNT, CDR2 YYREEE (reference sequence). After removal of 2 bases from V and 1 base from J, the junction contained 4 bases not matched to a gene. CDR3 loop: CASSFLSGGTDTQYF. CDR3 sequence (DNA): TGTGCCAGCAGCTTCCTCAGCGGGGGCACAGATACGCAGTATTTT.

The chain couples TRBV20-1 to TRBJ2-5; D gene ambiguous. V lost 4 bases to trimming and J lost 2 bases, with 5 bases between them. CDR1 is DFQATT and CDR2 is SNEGSKA in the germline V gene (reference sequence). This CDR3 contains 11 residues. CDR3 amino acids: CSATPQETQYF. CDR3 nucleotide sequence: TGCAGTGCTACCCCACAAGAGACCCAGTACTTC.